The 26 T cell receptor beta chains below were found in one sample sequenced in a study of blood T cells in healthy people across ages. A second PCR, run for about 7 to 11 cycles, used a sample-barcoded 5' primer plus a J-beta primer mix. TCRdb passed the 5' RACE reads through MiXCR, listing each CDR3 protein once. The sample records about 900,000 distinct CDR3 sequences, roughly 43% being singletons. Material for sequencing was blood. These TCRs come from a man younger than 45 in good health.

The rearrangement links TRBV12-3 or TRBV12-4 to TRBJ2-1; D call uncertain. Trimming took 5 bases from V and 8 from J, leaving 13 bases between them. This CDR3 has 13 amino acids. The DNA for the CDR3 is TGTGCCAGCAGTGAGGAAGGTCCCCATGAGCAGTTCTTC. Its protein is CASSEEGPHEQFF.

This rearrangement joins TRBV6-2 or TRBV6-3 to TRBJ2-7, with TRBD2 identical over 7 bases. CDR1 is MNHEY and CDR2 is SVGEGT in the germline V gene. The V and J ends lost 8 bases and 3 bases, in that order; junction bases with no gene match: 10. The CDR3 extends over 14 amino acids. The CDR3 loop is CASGSGVLDYEQYF. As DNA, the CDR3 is TGTGCCAGCGGGAGCGGGGTATTGGACTACGAGCAGTACTTC.

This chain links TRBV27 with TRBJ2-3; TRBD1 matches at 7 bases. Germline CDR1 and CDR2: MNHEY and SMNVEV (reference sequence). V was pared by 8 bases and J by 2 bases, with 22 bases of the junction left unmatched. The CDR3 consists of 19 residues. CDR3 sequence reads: CASPRNHSPGTEHTDTQYF. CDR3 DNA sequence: TGTGCCAGCCCGCGTAATCATAGCCCCGGGACAGAGCACACAGATACGCAGTATTTT.

The CDR3 is CASNEQYPLSYEQYF. In DNA, the CDR3 is TGTGCCAGCAACGAACAGTACCCTCTCTCCTACGAGCAGTACTTC. The V call is TRBV28, the J call TRBJ2-7; D uncertain. Trimming shortened V by 7 bases and J by 0 bases, and 16 bases separated the two germline ends. Germline V gene data show CDR1 as MDHEN and CDR2 as SYDVKM. The CDR3 has 15 amino acids. Full variable domain (outside the CDR3, taken from reference TRBV28 and TRBJ2-7): DVKVTQSSRYLVKRTGEKVFLECVQDMDHENMFWYRQDPGLGLRLIYFSYDVKMKEKGDIPEGYSVSREKKERFSLILESASTNQTSMYLCASNEQYPLSYEQYFGPGTRLTVT.

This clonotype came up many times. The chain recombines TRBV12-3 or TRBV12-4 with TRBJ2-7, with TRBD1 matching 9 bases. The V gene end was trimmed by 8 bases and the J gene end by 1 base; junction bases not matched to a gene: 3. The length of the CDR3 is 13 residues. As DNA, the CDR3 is TGTGCCAGCGAAGGACAGGGGTCCTACGAGCAGTACTTC. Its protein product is CASEGQGSYEQYF.

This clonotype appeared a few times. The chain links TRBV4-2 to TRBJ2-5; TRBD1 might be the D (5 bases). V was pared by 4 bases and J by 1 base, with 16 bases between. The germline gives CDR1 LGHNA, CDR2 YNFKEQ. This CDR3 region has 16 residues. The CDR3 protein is CASSRQGFGGQETQYF. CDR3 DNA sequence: TGTGCCAGCAGCCGTCAGGGCTTCGGTGGCCAAGAGACCCAGTACTTC.

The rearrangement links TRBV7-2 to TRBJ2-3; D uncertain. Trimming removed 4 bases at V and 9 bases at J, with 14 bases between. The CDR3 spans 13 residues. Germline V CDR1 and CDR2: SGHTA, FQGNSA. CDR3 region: CASSYSLQDTQYF. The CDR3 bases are TGTGCCAGCAGCTACTCTCTTCAGGACACGCAGTATTTT.

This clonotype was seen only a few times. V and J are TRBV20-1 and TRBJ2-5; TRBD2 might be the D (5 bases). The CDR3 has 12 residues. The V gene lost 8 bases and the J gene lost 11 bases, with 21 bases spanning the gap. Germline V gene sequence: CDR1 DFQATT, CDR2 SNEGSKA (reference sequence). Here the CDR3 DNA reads TGCAGTACATTAGCGAGGTTCCATGAGCAGTACTTC. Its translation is CSTLARFHEQYF.

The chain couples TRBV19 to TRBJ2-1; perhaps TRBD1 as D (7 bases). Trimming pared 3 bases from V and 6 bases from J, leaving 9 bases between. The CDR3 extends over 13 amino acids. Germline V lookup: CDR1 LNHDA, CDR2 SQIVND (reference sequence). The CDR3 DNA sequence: TGTGCCAGTAGTATTCAGGGGGGCAATGAGCAGTTCTTC. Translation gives CASSIQGGNEQFF.

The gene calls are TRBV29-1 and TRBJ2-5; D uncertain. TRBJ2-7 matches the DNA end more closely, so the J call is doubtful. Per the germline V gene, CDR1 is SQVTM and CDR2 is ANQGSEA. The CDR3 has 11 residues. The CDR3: CSVRVGYEQYF. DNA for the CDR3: TGCAGCGTTAGAGTCGGTTACGAGCAGTACTTC.

The CDR3 here is CASSQGGGTETQYF. The CDR3 coding sequence is TGTGCCAGCAGCCAAGGCGGGGGTACAGAGACCCAGTACTTC. The rearrangement uses TRBV3-1 and TRBJ2-7; TRBD2 matches 7 bases. TRBJ2-5 explains the end of the DNA better; the J call may be wrong. This CDR3 region has 14 residues. Per germline, CDR1 LGHDT and CDR2 YNNKEL (reference sequence).

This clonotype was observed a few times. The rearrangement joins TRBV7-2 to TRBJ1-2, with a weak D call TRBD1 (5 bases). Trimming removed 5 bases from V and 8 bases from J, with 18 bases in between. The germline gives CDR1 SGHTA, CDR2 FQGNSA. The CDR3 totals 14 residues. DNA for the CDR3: TGTGCCAGCAGCCCGCGTCGGGGGTCCCTGGGCTACACCTTC. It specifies CASSPRRGSLGYTF.

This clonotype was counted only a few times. CDR3 sequence (DNA): TGTGCCAGCAGCACAGGGGAGGTGAAGACCCAGTACTTC. Translating gives CASSTGEVKTQYF. V is TRBV6-5 and J is TRBJ2-5; D perhaps matches TRBD1 (7 bases). This CDR3 spans 13 amino acids. Germline V lookup: CDR1 MNHEY, CDR2 SVGAGI. Between the trimmed V and J ends, which lost 6 bases and 6 bases, there was a span of 14 bases.

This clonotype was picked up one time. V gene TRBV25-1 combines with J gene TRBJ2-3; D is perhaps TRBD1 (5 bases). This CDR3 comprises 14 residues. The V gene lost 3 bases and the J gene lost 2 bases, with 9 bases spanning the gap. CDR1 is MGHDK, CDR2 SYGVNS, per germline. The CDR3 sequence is CASSEEQVTDTQYF. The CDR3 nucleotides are TGTGCCAGCAGTGAGGAACAGGTCACAGATACGCAGTATTTT.

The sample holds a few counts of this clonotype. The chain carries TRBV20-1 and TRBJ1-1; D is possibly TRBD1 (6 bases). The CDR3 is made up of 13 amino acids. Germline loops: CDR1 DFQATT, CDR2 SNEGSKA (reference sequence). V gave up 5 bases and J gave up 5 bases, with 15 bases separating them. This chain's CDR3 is CSASKGGGTEAFF. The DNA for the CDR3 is TGCAGTGCTTCCAAAGGGGGAGGGACTGAAGCTTTCTTT.

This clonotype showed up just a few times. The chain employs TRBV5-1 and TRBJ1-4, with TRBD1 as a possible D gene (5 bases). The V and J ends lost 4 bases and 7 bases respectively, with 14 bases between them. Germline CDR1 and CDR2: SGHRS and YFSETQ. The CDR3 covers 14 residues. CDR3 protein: CASSPTPGGEKLFF. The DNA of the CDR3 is TGCGCCAGCAGCCCGACCCCCGGGGGTGAAAAACTGTTTTTT.

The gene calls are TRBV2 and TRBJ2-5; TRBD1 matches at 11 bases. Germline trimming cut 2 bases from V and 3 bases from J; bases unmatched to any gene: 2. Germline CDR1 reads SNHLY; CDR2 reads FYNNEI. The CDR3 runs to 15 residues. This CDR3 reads CASSEMGQGEETQYF. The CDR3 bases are TGTGCCAGCAGTGAAATGGGACAGGGGGAAGAGACCCAGTACTTC.

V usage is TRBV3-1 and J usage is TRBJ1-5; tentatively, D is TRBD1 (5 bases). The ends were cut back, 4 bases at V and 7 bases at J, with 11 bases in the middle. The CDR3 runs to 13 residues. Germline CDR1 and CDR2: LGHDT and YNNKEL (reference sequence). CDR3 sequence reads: CASSRGRGQPQHF. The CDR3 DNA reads TGTGCCAGCAGCCGGGGTAGGGGCCAGCCCCAGCATTTT.

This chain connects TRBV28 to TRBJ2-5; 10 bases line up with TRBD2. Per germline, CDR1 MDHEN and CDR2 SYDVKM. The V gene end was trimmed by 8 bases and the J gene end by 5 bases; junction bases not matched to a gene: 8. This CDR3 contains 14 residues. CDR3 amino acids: CASESGGEAETQYF. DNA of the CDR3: TGTGCCAGCGAAAGCGGGGGGGAGGCTGAGACCCAGTACTTC.

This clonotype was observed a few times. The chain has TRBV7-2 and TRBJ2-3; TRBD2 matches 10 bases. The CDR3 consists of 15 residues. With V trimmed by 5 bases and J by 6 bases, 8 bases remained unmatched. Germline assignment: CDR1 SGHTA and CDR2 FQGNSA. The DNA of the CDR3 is TGTGCCAGCAGCCTTATACTAGCGGGGCAGGATACGCAGTATTTT. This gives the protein CASSLILAGQDTQYF. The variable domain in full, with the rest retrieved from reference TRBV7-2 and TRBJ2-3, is GAGVSQSPSNKVTEKGKDVELRCDPISGHTALYWYRQSLGQGLEFLIYFQGNSAPDKSGLPSDRFSAERTGGSVSTLTIQRTQQEDSAVYLCASSLILAGQDTQYFGPGTRLTVL.

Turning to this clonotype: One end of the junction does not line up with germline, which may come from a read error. CDR3 sequence reads: CASSLEPGTEQETQYF. CDR3 coding DNA: TGTGCTAGCAGCTTAGAACCCGGGACAGAACAAGAGACCCAGTACTTC. This sequence joins TRBV7-7 and TRBJ2-5; 7 bases match TRBD1. Germline loops: CDR1 SSHAT, CDR2 FNYEAQ (reference sequence). This CDR3 spans 16 amino acids.

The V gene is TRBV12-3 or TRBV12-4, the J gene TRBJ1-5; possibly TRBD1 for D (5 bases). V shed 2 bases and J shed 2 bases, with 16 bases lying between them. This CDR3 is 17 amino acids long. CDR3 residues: CASSLFRSQGRNQPQHF. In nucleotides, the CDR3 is TGTGCCAGCAGTTTATTCCGGAGCCAGGGTCGCAATCAGCCCCAGCATTTT.

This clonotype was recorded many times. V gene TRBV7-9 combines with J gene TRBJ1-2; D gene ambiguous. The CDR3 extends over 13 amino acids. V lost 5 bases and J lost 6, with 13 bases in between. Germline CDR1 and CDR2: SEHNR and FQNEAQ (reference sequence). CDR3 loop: CASSQAGFHGYTF. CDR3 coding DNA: TGTGCCAGCAGCCAAGCAGGCTTCCATGGCTACACCTTC.

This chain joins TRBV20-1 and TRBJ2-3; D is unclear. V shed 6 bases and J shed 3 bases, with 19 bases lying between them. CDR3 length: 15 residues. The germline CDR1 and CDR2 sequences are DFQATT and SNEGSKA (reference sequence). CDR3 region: CSAGISTGSTDTQYF. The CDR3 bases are TGCAGTGCCGGAATTAGCACCGGGTCTACAGATACGCAGTATTTT.

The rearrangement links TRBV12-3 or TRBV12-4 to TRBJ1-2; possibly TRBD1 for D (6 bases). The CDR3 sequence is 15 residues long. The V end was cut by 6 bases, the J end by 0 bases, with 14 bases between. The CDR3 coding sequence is TGTGCCAGCAGCCGGAGTGGACAGACTAACTATGGCTACACCTTC. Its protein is CASSRSGQTNYGYTF.

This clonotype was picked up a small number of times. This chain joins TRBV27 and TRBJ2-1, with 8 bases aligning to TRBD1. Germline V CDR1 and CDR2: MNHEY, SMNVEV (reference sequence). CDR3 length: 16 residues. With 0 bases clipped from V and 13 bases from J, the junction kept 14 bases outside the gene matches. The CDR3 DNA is TGTGCCAGCAGTTTATCATGGGGGGACAGGATCGAGGAACAGTTCTTC. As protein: CASSLSWGDRIEEQFF.